These 2 T cell receptor beta chains share one sample of origin, sequenced in a study of OX40 agonist ivuxolimab in advanced cancers. Only in-frame clones appear in the TCRdb table, and some are missing; sequencing was by immunoSEQ multiplex PCR. Of fewer than 70,000 clones listed, approximately 85% are singletons. The sequences come from CD4+ or CD8+ T cells sorted from blood, collected in a trial of the OX40 agonist ivuxolimab. Receptor source: an adult with an advanced solid tumor such as melanoma, head and neck, liver or kidney cancer.

This clone has just one count. The chain is built from TRBV30 and TRBJ2-2, with D unclear. CDR1 and CDR2 (germline): GTSNPN, SVGIG (reference sequence). The V gene lost 0 bases and the J gene lost 8 bases, with 10 bases spanning the gap. This CDR3 has 13 amino acids. CDR3 amino acids: CAWSVYVAGELFF. The CDR3 DNA reads as TGTGCCTGGAGTGTATACGTGGCTGGGGAGCTGTTTTTT.

This clone was observed once. The chain joins TRBV10-1 to TRBJ2-1, with D possibly being TRBD1 or TRBD2 (5 bases each). The CDR3 has 13 residues. The germline V and J ends were trimmed by 7 bases and 8 bases, with 15 bases remaining between them. Germline V gene data show CDR1 as WNHNN and CDR2 as SYGVQD (reference sequence). CDR3 in amino acids: CASNEPGSDEQFF. DNA of the CDR3: TGCGCCAGCAACGAGCCAGGGAGCGATGAGCAGTTCTTC.